The 3 T cell receptor beta chains in this list originate from one sample, sequenced in a study of T-cell reconstitution after alpha-beta-depleted transplantation in children. The TCRbeta library was prepared with unique molecular identifiers. TCRdb re-called the PCR reads with MiXCR, one entry per CDR3 protein. The sample holds 250,000 to 400,000 distinct CDR3 sequences; 23% are singletons and the top ten take approximately 11%. The sequenced sample was PBMCs, mostly from graft donor cells, obtained 180 days after TCRalphabeta/CD19-depleted stem cell transplant. These receptors came from a male patient younger than 18 who had a stem cell transplant for acute lymphoblastic leukemia, so the T cells may come from the graft donor.

This clonotype was seen only a few times. The CDR3 DNA follows: TGCAGTGCTAGAGACCCGGGACAGAGCAACAATGAGCAGTTCTTC. This sequence encodes CSARDPGQSNNEQFF. This sequence joins TRBV20-1 and TRBJ2-1; 7 bases match TRBD1. This CDR3 region has 15 residues. Germline CDR1 and CDR2: DFQATT and SNEGSKA (reference sequence). With 0 bases clipped from V and 5 bases from J, the junction kept 7 bases outside the gene matches.

This clonotype was seen only a few times. As DNA, the CDR3 is TGTGCCAGCAGCGCCGGGCGGAGGACAGGCGGGGAGCTGTTTTTT. This sequence encodes CASSAGRRTGGELFF. The rearrangement uses TRBV7-6 and TRBJ2-2; 7 nucleotides match TRBD1. V was clipped by 5 bases and J by 7 bases; unmatched bases: 10. This CDR3 has 15 residues. Germline loops: CDR1 SGHVS, CDR2 FNYEAQ.

This clonotype has only a few counts. V and J are TRBV28 and TRBJ1-1; D is unresolved. The CDR3 has 12 residues. V was trimmed by 5 bases and J by 4 bases, leaving 8 bases between them. The V gene's germline CDR1 is MDHEN and CDR2 SYDVKM. This CDR3 reads CASSPIGTEAFF. Here the CDR3 DNA reads TGTGCCAGCAGTCCTATCGGCACTGAAGCTTTCTTT.